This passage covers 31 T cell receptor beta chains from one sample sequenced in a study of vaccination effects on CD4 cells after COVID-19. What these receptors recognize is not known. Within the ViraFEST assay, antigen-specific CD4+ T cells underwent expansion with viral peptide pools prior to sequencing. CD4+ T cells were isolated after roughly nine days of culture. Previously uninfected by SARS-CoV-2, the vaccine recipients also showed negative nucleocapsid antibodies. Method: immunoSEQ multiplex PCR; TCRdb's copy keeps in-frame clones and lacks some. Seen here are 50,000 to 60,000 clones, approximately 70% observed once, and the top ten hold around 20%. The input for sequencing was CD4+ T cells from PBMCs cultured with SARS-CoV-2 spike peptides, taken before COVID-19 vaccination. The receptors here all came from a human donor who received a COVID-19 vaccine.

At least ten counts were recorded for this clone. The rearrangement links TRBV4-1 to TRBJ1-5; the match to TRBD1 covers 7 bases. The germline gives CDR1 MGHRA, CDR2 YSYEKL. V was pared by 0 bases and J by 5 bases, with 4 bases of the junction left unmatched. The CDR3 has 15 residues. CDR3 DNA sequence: TGCGCCAGCAGCCAAGAAGGGACAGTCGATCAGCCCCAGCATTTT. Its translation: CASSQEGTVDQPQHF.

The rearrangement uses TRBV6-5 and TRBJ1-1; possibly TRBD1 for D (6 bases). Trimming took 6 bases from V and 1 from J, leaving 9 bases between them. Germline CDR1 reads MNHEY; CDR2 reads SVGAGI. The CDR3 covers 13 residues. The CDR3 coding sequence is TGTGCCAGCAGCCCACAGGGGAACACTGAAGCTTTCTTT. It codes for CASSPQGNTEAFF.

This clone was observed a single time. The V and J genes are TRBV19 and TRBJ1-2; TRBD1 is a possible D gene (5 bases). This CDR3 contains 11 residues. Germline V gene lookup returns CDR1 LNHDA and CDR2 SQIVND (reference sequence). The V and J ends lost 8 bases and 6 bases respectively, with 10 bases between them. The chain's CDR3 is CASRGIDGYTF. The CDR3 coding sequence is TGTGCCAGTCGGGGGATTGATGGCTACACCTTC.

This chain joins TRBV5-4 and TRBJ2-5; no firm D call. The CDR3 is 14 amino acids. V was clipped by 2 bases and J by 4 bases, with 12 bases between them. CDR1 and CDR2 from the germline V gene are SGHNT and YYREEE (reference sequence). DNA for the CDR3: TGTGCCAGCAGCTTAGGGCAGGTAACAGAGACCCAGTACTTC. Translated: CASSLGQVTETQYF.

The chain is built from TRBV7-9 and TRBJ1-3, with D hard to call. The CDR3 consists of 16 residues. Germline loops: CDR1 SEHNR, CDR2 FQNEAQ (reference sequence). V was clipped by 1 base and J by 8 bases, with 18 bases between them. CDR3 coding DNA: TGTGCCAGCAGCTTAGTCCCTCCGGCCCTCGGGGACACCATATATTTT. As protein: CASSLVPPALGDTIYF. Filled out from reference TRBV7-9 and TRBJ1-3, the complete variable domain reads DTGVSQNPRHKITKRGQNVTFRCDPISEHNRLYWYRQTLGQGPEFLTYFQNEAQLEKSRLLSDRFSAERPKGSFSTLEIQRTEQGDSAMYLCASSLVPPALGDTIYFGEGSWLTVV.

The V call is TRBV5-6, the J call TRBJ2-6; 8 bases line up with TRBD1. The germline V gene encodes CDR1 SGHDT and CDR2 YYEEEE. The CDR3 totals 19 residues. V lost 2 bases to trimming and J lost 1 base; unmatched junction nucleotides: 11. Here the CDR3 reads CASSFIPGQAKSGANVLTF. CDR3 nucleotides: TGTGCCAGCAGCTTCATTCCGGGACAGGCCAAATCTGGGGCCAACGTCCTGACTTTC. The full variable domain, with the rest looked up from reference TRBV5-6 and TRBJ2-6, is DAGVTQSPTHLIKTRGQQVTLRCSPKSGHDTVSWYQQALGQGPQFIFQYYEEEERQRGNFPDRFSGHQFPNYSSELNVNALLLGDSALYLCASSFIPGQAKSGANVLTFGAGSRLTVL.

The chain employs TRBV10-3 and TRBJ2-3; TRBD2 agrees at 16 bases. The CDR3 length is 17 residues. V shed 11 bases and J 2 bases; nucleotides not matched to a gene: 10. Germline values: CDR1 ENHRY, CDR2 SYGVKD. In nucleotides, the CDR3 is TGTGCCCTAGGAGGGACTAGCGGGGGGGGGAACACAGATACGCAGTATTTT. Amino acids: CALGGTSGGGNTDTQYF.

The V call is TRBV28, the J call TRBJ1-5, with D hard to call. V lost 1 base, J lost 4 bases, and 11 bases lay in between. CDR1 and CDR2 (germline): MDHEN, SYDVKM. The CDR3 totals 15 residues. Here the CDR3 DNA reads TGTGCCAGCAGTTTATCGTGGCGGAGAAATCAGCCCCAGCATTTT. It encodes CASSLSWRRNQPQHF.

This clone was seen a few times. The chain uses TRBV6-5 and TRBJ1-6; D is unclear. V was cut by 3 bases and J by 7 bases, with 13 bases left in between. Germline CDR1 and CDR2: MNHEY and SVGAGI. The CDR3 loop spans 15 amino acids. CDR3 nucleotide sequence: TGTGCCAGCAGTTATAATGGGGTCGGCAATTCACCCCTCCACTTT. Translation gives CASSYNGVGNSPLHF.

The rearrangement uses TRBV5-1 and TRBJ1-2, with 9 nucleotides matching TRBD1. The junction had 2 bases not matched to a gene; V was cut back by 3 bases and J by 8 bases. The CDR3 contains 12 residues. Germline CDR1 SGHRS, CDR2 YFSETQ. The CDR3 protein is CASSWTGEGYTF. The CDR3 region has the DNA TGCGCCAGCAGCTGGACAGGGGAAGGCTACACCTTC.

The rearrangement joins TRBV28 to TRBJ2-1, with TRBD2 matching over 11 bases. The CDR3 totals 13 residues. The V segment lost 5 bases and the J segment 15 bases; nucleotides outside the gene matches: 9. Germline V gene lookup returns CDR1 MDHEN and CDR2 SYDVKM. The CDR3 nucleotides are TGTGCCAGCAGTGTCATTAGCGGGAGGGATCGGTTCTTC. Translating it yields CASSVISGRDRFF.

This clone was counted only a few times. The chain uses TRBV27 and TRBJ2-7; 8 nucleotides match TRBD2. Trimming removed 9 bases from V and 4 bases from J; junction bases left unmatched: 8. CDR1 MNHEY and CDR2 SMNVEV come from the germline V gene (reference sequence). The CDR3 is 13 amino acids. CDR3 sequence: CASSTGGTYEQYF. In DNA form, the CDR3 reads TGTGCCAGTTCGACGGGAGGGACTTACGAGCAGTACTTC.

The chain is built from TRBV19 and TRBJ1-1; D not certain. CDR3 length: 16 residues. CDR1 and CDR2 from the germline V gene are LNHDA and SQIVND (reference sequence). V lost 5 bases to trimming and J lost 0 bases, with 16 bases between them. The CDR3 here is CASSPRWSGMNTEAFF. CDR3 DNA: TGTGCCAGTAGTCCTAGGTGGTCCGGAATGAACACTGAAGCTTTCTTT.

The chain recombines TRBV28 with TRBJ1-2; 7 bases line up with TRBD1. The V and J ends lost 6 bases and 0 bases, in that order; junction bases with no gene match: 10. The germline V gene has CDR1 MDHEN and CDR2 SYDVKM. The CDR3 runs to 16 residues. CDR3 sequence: CASSLQGPISNYGYTF. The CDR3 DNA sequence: TGTGCCAGCAGCCTACAGGGGCCCATATCTAACTATGGCTACACCTTC.

This CDR3 is CSVHTNTEAFF. CDR3 DNA sequence: TGCAGCGTTCACACAAACACTGAAGCTTTCTTT. This chain connects TRBV29-1 to TRBJ1-1, with D unclear. This CDR3 is built from 11 residues. The germline V gene encodes CDR1 SQVTM and CDR2 ANQGSEA. Trimming pared 5 bases from V and 2 bases from J, leaving 6 bases between. Full variable domain (missing parts from reference TRBV29-1 and TRBJ1-1): SAVISQKPSRDICQRGTSLTIQCQVDSQVTMMFWYRQQPGQSLTLIATANQGSEATYESGFVIDKFPISRPNLTFSTLTVSNMSPEDSSIYLCSVHTNTEAFFGQGTRLTVV.

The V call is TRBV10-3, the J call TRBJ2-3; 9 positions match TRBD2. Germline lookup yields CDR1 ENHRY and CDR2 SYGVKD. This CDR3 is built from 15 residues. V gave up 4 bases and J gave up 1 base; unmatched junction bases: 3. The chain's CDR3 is CAISVPSGGTDTQYF. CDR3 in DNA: TGTGCCATCAGTGTACCTAGCGGGGGCACAGATACGCAGTATTTT.

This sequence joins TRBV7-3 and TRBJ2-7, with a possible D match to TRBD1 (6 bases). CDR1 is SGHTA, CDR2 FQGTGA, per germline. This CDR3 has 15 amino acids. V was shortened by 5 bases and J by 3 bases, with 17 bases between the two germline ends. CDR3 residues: CASSAPDRGNYEQYF. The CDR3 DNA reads TGTGCCAGCAGCGCCCCGGACAGAGGTAACTACGAGCAGTACTTC.

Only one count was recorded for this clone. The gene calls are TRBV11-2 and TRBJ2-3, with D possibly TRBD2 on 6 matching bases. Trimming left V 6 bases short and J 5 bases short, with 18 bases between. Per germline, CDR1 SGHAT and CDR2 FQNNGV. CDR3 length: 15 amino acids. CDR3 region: CASRETGLRGDTQYF. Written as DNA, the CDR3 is TGTGCCAGCAGAGAGACGGGACTCCGGGGAGATACGCAGTATTTT.

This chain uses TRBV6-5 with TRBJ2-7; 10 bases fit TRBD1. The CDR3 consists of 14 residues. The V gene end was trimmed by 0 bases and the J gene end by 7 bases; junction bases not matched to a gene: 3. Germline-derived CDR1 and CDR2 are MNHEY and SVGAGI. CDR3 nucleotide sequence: TGTGCCAGCAGTTACTCAGGGACAGGGGCTGAGCAGTACTTC. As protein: CASSYSGTGAEQYF.

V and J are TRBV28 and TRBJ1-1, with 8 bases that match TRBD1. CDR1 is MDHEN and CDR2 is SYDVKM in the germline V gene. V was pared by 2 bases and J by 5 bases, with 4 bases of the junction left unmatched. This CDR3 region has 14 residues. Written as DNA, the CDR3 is TGTGCCAGCAGTTTAAGGCGGACAGGGACTGAAGCTTTCTTT. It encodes CASSLRRTGTEAFF.

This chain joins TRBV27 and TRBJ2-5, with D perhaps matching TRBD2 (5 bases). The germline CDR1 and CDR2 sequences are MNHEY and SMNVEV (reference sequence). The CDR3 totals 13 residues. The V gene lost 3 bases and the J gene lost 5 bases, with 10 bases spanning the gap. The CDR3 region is CASSLNRGETQYF. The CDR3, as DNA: TGTGCCAGCAGTTTGAACCGAGGGGAGACCCAGTACTTC.

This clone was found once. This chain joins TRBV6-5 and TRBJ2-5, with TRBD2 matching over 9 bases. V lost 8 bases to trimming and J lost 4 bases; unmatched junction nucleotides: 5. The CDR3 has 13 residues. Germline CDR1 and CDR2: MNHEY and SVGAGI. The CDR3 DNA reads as TGTGCCAGCGGCGGGGGGGCCTTAGAGACCCAGTACTTC. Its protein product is CASGGGALETQYF.

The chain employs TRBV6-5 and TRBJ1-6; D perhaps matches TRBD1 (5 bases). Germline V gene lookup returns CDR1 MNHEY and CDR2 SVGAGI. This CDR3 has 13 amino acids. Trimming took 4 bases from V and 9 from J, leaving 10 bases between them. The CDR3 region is CASSSRQPSPLHF. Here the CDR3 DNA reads TGTGCCAGCAGTTCCCGACAGCCTTCACCCCTCCACTTT.

CDR3 region: CSVHPRVQANTEAFF. The CDR3 DNA follows: TGCAGCGTTCACCCGCGGGTACAGGCGAACACTGAAGCTTTCTTT. This chain links TRBV29-1 with TRBJ1-1, with TRBD1 as a possible D gene (5 bases). CDR1 and CDR2 from the germline V gene are SQVTM and ANQGSEA. V lost 5 bases and J lost 1, with 17 bases in between. The CDR3 covers 15 residues.

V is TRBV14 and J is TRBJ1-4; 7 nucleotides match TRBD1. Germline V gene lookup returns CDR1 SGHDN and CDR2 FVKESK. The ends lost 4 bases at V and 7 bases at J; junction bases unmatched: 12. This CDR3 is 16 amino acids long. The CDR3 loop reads CASSPLSGGGSEKLFF. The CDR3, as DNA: TGTGCCAGCAGCCCCCTTTCAGGGGGTGGGAGTGAAAAACTGTTTTTT. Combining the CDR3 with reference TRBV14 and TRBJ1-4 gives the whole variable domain EAGVTQFPSHSVIEKGQTVTLRCDPISGHDNLYWYRRVMGKEIKFLLHFVKESKQDESGMPNNRFLAERTGGTYSTLKVQPAELEDSGVYFCASSPLSGGGSEKLFFGSGTQLSVL.

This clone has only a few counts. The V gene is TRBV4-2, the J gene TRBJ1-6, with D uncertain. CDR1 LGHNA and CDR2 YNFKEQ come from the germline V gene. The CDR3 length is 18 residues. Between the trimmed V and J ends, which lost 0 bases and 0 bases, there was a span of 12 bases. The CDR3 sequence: CASSQDLTDSSYNSPLHF. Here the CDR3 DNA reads TGTGCCAGCAGCCAAGATCTCACCGATAGCTCCTATAATTCACCCCTCCACTTT.

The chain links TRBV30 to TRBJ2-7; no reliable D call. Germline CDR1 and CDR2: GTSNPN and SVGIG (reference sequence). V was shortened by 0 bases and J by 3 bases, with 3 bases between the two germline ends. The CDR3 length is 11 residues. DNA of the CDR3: TGTGCCTGGAGTGTCCGCTACGAGCAGTACTTC. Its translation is CAWSVRYEQYF.

The CDR3 sequence: CASSLGSIAGRLIKNTQYF. The CDR3 coding sequence is TGTGCCAGCAGCTTAGGGTCCATAGCGGGGCGACTAATCAAGAATACGCAGTATTTT. This chain links TRBV7-2 with TRBJ2-3, with 8 positions matching TRBD2. Germline CDR1 is SGHTA and CDR2 is FQGNSA. The CDR3 extends over 19 amino acids. The ends lost 1 base at V and 7 bases at J; junction bases unmatched: 19.

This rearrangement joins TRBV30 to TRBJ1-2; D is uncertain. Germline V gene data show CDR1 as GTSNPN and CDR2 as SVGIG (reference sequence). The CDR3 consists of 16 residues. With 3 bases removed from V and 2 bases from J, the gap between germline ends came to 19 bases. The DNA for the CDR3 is TGTGCCTGGAGGGGCCTGGACCCTGGAAAGAACTATGGCTACACCTTC. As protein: CAWRGLDPGKNYGYTF. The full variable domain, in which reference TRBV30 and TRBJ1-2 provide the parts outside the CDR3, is SQTIHQWPATLVQPVGSPLSLECTVEGTSNPNLYWYRQAAGRGLQLLFYSVGIGQISSEVPQNLSASRPQDRQFILSSKKLLLSDSGFYLCAWRGLDPGKNYGYTFGSGTRLTVV.

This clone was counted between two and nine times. As DNA, the CDR3 is TGTGCCAGCAGTTACAGTGGAGGGGAAGAGACCCAGTACTTC. It encodes CASSYSGGEETQYF. This rearrangement joins TRBV6-5 to TRBJ2-5; possible D gene TRBD2, 6 bases. The germline V and J ends were trimmed by 2 bases and 3 bases, with 10 bases remaining between them. CDR1 and CDR2 from the germline V gene are MNHEY and SVGAGI. This CDR3 contains 14 residues.

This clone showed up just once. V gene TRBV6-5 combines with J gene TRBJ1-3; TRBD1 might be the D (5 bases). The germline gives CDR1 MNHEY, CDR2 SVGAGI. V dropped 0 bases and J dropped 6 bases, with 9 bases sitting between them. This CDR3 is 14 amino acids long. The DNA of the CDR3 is TGTGCCAGCAGTTACTCGAGAGGGGTAAACACCATATATTTT. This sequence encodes CASSYSRGVNTIYF.